This TCR beta chain was identified in a study of T cells in Graves' hyperthyroidism and ophthalmopathy. This clonotype was recorded many times. Its specificity is not known. This CDR3 comprises 15 residues. From germline, CDR1 is DFQATT and CDR2 SNEGSKA (reference sequence). The V end lost 3 bases, the J end lost 12 bases, and 24 bases lay between the germline ends. The investigators amplified TCR beta CDR3 regions from RNA transcripts. The study used the HTBI primer set for a first-round RT-PCR of the TCR CDR3. TCRdb analysed the multiplex PCR reads with MiXCR anew, one entry per CDR3 protein. The sample lists under 700,000 distinct CDR3 sequences, 16% occurring once. Study-wide points: Among thyroid clonotypes expanded above 0.001, most also appeared in blood.

No ophthalmopathy progression within 18 months constituted stable Graves' hyperthyroidism. Thyroid ultrasound and orbital computed tomography, with clinical symptoms and serum thyroxine and TRAb, informed diagnoses. PBMCs were collected from an approximately 9.5 ml volume of fresh peripheral blood. This chain links TRBV20-1 with TRBJ2-1, with D hard to call. The sequence came from a woman aged 18-29 years with Graves' hyperthyroidism. The specimen sequenced was blood. CDR3 sequence (DNA): TGCAGTGCTAGCGACCCGCGAAAGGTTATATTTGGGCAGTTCTTC. It codes for CSASDPRKVIFGQFF.